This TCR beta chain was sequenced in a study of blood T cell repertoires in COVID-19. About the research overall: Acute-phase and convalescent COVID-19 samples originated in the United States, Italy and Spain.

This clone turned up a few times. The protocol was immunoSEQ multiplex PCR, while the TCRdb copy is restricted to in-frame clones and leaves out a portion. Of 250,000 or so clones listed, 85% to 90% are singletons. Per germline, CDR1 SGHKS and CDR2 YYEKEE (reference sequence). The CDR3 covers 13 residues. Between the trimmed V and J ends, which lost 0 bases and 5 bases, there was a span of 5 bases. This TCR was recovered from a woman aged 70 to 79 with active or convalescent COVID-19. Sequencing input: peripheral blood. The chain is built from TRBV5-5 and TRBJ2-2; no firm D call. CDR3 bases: TGTGCCAGCAGCTTGGAATTAACCGGGGAGCTGTTTTTT. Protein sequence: CASSLELTGELFF.